These 10 T cell receptor beta chains were sequenced from one sample in a study of CD4 T cells in relation to SARS-CoV-2 and coronaviruses. Some clones are missing from TCRdb's copy, which holds only in-frame ones; the method was immunoSEQ multiplex PCR. This repertoire shows about 16,000 clones, about 77% found once; its top ten account for around 9.1%. These receptors have no known antigen. Unexposed donor CD4+ T cells date from 2011-2018, before the COVID-19 pandemic. After about ten days of culture, CD4+ T cells were isolated. Material: CD4+ T cells from PBMCs, cultured in vitro. The receptor source for this set is a human donor in good health.

V gene TRBV12-5 combines with J gene TRBJ1-5; perhaps TRBD1 as D (6 bases). The CDR3 covers 12 residues. CDR1 LGHNT and CDR2 FRNRAP come from the germline V gene. Trimming stripped 10 bases from V and 5 bases from J, with 12 bases between. The chain's CDR3 is CATTQGDQPQHF. The DNA for the CDR3 is TGTGCTACCACACAGGGAGATCAGCCCCAGCATTTT.

The rearrangement uses TRBV11-2 and TRBJ2-6; tentative D call: TRBD1 (5 bases). The germline V gene has CDR1 SGHAT and CDR2 FQNNGV. Trimming pared 5 bases from V and 4 bases from J, leaving 12 bases between. This CDR3 is 15 amino acids long. The CDR3 nucleotides read TGTGCCAGCAGCCCTCAGGGCGCAGGGGCCAACGTCCTGACTTTC. Translation: CASSPQGAGANVLTF.

The chain carries TRBV2 and TRBJ1-1, with unresolved D. The CDR3 is 13 residues long. Germline lookup yields CDR1 SNHLY and CDR2 FYNNEI. V was clipped by 8 bases and J by 4 bases, with 14 bases between them. The CDR3, as DNA: TGTGCCAGCGCCGAGGAAAGAGGCACTGAAGCTTTCTTT. Its protein is CASAEERGTEAFF.

This clone showed up just once. V is TRBV11-3 and J is TRBJ2-1, with 8 positions matching TRBD2. CDR3 size: 14 residues. J lost 1 base, V lost 4 bases, and 0 bases had no gene match. Per the germline V gene, CDR1 is SGHNT and CDR2 is YENEEA. The CDR3 DNA reads as TGTGCCAGCAGCTCTAGCGGGTCCTACAATGAGCAGTTCTTC. Protein: CASSSSGSYNEQFF. The variable domain in full, completed from reference TRBV11-3 and TRBJ2-1, reads EAGVVQSPRYKIIEKKQPVAFWCNPISGHNTLYWYLQNLGQGPELLIRYENEEAVDDSQLPKDRFSAERLKGVDSTLKIQPAELGDSAVYLCASSSSGSYNEQFFGPGTRLTVL.

The genes are TRBV2 and TRBJ1-2; D might be TRBD1 (5 bases). The V gene's germline CDR1 is SNHLY and CDR2 FYNNEI. Trimming stripped 1 base from V and 3 bases from J, with 12 bases between. This CDR3 region has 15 residues. The CDR3 DNA sequence: TGTGCCAGCAGTGAAGAGACAGCCTACTACTATGGCTACACCTTC. It specifies CASSEETAYYYGYTF.

The chain recombines TRBV7-2 with TRBJ1-4; D is unclear. CDR3 size: 13 residues. V gave up 7 bases and J gave up 2 bases, with 8 bases separating them. Germline V gives CDR1 SGHTA, CDR2 FQGNSA. The CDR3 coding sequence is TGTGCCAGCACGGGTTACACTAATGAAAAACTGTTTTTT. Protein: CASTGYTNEKLFF.

This chain joins TRBV5-8 and TRBJ1-1; perhaps TRBD1 as D (6 bases). V was trimmed by 0 bases and J by 4 bases, leaving 13 bases between them. Per the germline V gene, CDR1 is SGHTS and CDR2 is YDEGEE. The CDR3 is 15 amino acids. The CDR3 sequence is CASSLAWTVATEAFF. As DNA, the CDR3 is TGTGCCAGCAGCTTGGCCTGGACAGTAGCCACTGAAGCTTTCTTT.

This clone is labeled as medium-sized. The V call is TRBV5-1, the J call TRBJ2-1, with D hard to call. V lost 0 bases, J lost 5 bases, and 9 bases lay in between. The V gene's germline CDR1 is SGHRS and CDR2 YFSETQ. This CDR3 has 14 residues. The chain's CDR3 is CASSLVSGNNEQFF. The CDR3 DNA sequence: TGCGCCAGCAGCTTGGTGTCAGGTAACAATGAGCAGTTCTTC.

The genes are TRBV18 and TRBJ1-5; maybe TRBD1 (6 bases). Germline-derived CDR1 and CDR2 are KGHSH and LQKENI. V was clipped by 3 bases and J by 1 base, with 7 bases between them. The CDR3 has 14 residues. For the CDR3, the DNA is TGTGCCAGCTCACCGGGACAAAGCAATCAGCCCCAGCATTTT. Its translation is CASSPGQSNQPQHF.

This clone was picked up a small number of times. The V call is TRBV6-2 or TRBV6-3, the J call TRBJ2-5; D call uncertain. This CDR3 region has 11 residues. V dropped 2 bases and J dropped 4 bases, with 2 bases sitting between them. Germline-derived CDR1 and CDR2 are MNHEY and SVGEGT. CDR3 bases: TGTGCCAGCAGTTACCCAGAGACCCAGTACTTC. It translates to CASSYPETQYF.